This entry concerns a single T cell receptor (beta chain). The data were obtained in a study of OX40 agonist ivuxolimab in advanced cancers. Study as a whole: As their treatment, patients were administered ivuxolimab, an agonistic anti-OX40 (CD134) antibody. Patient treatment consisted of intravenous ivuxolimab administration every 2 weeks at 0.01 to 10 mg/kg. Earlier treatment with anti-PD-1, anti-PD-L1 or anti-CTLA-4 was permitted, and 35% to 45% had received some. Three patients got partial responses; one had hepatocellular carcinoma and two had cutaneous melanoma.

Some clones are missing from TCRdb's copy, which holds only in-frame ones; the method was immunoSEQ multiplex PCR. The table has around 69,000 clones, roughly four fifths seen once; the top ten hold 0.7%. The material sequenced was CD4+ or CD8+ T cells sorted from blood, taken in a trial of the OX40 agonist ivuxolimab. This receptor was identified in an adult with an advanced solid tumor such as melanoma, head and neck, liver or kidney cancer.

CDR3 in amino acids: CASSPGTNIYEQYF. In DNA form, the CDR3 reads TGTGCCAGCAGTCCCGGGACAAATATATACGAGCAGTACTTC. The V call is TRBV6-5, the J call TRBJ2-7; D may be TRBD1 (6 bases). CDR3 length: 14 residues. V shed 5 bases and J shed 4 bases, with 15 bases lying between them. Germline V gene sequence: CDR1 MNHEY, CDR2 SVGAGI.